These T cell receptor beta chains were read from a single sample in a study of blood T cell repertoires in COVID-19. Only in-frame clones appear in the TCRdb table, and some are missing; sequencing was by immunoSEQ multiplex PCR. The table includes fewer than 250,000 clones, around 90% detected once. Material for sequencing was peripheral blood. The origin of the receptors is a human donor in a cohort sampled during active COVID-19. The CDR3 runs from the conserved cysteine through the conserved F or W.

v_gene,CDR3aa
TRBV7-2,CASSFDSGGAKQYF
TRBV5-5,CASSLDPRNDGYTF
TRBV6-5,CASSPTRNSYEQYF
TRBV25-1,CASSESGLNSYEQYF
TRBV19,CASSSKARTRGLDTQYF
TRBV25-1,CASSEVVQGKLFF
TRBV2,CASTSRGGGGYTF
TRBV5-1,CASSFTGQGAYEQYF
TRBV4-2,CASSQLSDSYEQYF
TRBV6-5,CASKPTGTDSYGYTF
TRBV7-2,CASSLAPGGSGNTIYF
TRBV9,CASSVGSSGQETQYF
TRBV4-3,CASSQERGAEAFF
TRBV6-5,CASSYPTSGGQETQYF
TRBV4-3,CASSQGGQLNSGNTIYF
TRBV5-1,CASSLSPAGGSGEQYF
TRBV28,CASSTIQPGLAISSYNEQFF
TRBV7-2,CASSARGVATADTQYF
TRBV5-5,CASSAGTGYGYTF
TRBV7-6,CASSLQGISDGYTF
TRBV29-1,CSITSTGNGYTF
TRBV9,CASSANRGRSADTQYF
TRBV27,CASSPGGGRAQFF
TRBV5-6,CASSPGQVPTHTAQYF
TRBV7-2,CASSSGGMETQYF
TRBV6-5,CASTLGSGGVYEQYF
TRBV7-9,CASSVDRGNQPQHF
TRBV25-1,CASRSDRGNSPLHF
TRBV2,CASTNTGVGGYTF
TRBV7-9,CASSLSLANIQYF
TRBV7-2,CASRLGLAGGLRTDTQYF
TRBV19,CASSMDRGIWYGYTF
TRBV6-2/TRBV6-3,CASSYGRGQGAFF
TRBV15,CATSRAGLTRDGYEQFF
TRBV18,CASSPEQGTEAFF
TRBV3-1/TRBV3-2,CASSQPGGVGSPLHF
TRBV6-1,CASSEDRGLYGYTF
TRBV7-2,CASSLLRDGAYEQYF
TRBV21-1,CASSKEGEGQGREKLFF
TRBV5-1,CASSQGLAGVNTAPDTQYF
TRBV20-1,CSASPTSVRDTQYF
TRBV4-1,CASSQGPNSQGAGYGYTF
TRBV6-5,CASNSGRGRGEQFF
TRBV5-1,CASSMRDSKTGELFF
TRBV5-5,CASSFTGGETQYF
TRBV4-2,CASSQGLAGVRETQYF
TRBV27,CASSPGGWASNYGYTF
TRBV6-2/TRBV6-3,CASSAAATNEKLFF